This T cell receptor beta chain was profiled in a study of CXCR3-negative and CXCR3-positive naive CD8 T cells. In the study overall: The libraries together contributed 110 million to 150 million TRB reads, each supplying about 1.5 +/- 0.3 million.

Germline values: CDR1 SQVTM, CDR2 ANQGSEA. CDR3 length equals 12 residues. A CD45RO-CCR7+CD27+CD95- profile was what naive CD8+ T cells displayed. Study-wide results and caveats: Relative to CXCR3-negative naive cells, CXCR3-positive naive cells had more hydrophobic TRB CDR3s. Diversity in memory CD8+ cells fell much lower than the comparably high levels seen in both naive subsets.

UMI-labeled 5' RACE TRB cDNA libraries were prepared from the cells. For each CDR3 protein, TCRdb gives one entry from its re-call of the 5' RACE reads, without DNA. Its listing shows some 50,000 distinct CDR3 sequences. As to this clonotype: Its antigen is undetermined.

This chain joins TRBV29-1 and TRBJ2-7; the TCRdb D gene call, TRBD2, has no DNA to confirm it. This clonotype was sampled from a human donor in good health. Some clones in this sample may be carry-over from other donors' samples. Sample: naive CXCR3+ CD8+ T cells from blood. Subset: CD45RO-CCR7+CD27+CD95- naive CD8+ T cells expressing CXCR3 (TNR3+). CDR3 sequence: CSVPGRSHEQYF.